This TCR beta chain emerged from a study of metastatic and nonmetastatic thyroid tumors. At the level of the study: Samples came from malignant and benign thyroid patients, and repertoires were compared across blood and tumor or nodule tissue. Broader study findings: For both blood and tumor, malignant thyroid tumors reportedly showed significantly higher TCR beta diversity than benign nodules did.

Patients underwent thyroid surgery, and none had received any treatment before it. Original handling: A papillary thyroid cancer distant-metastasis classifier was built from CDR3 differences across clinicopathological groups. TCRdb recomputed clones from the PCR reads via MiXCR. These V and J calls originate from TCRdb's pipeline instead of the authors' own analysis. The data show around 30,000 clones, with about 17% seen just once and about 4.4% held by the top ten. This clone has just a few counts. What it binds is unknown. The junction differs from germline at one of its ends, possibly a read error. Germline V CDR1 and CDR2: MNHNS, SASEGT. The CDR3 runs to 14 residues.

The sample taken for sequencing was blood. V is TRBV6-1 and J is TRBJ2-3, with TRBD2 identical over 9 bases. The sequence was obtained from a female donor with papillary thyroid cancer or a benign thyroid nodule (not recorded which). Some clones in this sample may be carry-over from other donors' samples. This CDR3 reads CTSSIAGESDTQYF. CDR3 coding DNA: TGTACCAGCAGTATAGCGGGGGAGTCAGATACGCAGTATTTT.